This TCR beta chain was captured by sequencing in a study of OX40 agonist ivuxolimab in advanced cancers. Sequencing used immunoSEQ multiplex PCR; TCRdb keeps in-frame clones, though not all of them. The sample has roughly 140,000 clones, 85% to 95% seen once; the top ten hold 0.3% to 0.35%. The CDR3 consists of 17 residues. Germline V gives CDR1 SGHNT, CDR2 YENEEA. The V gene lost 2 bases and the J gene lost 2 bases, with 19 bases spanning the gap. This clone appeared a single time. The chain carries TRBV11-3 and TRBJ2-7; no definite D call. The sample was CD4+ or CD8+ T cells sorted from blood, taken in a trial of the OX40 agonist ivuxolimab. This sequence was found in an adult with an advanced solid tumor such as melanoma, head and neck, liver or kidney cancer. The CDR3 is CASSLSFSASFTYEQYF. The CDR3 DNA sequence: TGTGCCAGCAGCTTAAGCTTCTCCGCTTCGTTTACCTACGAGCAGTACTTC.